The clone carrying this T cell receptor beta chain has just a few counts. Its antigen is not known. These data originate in a study of cytomegalovirus exposure and HLA in healthy donors. The V gene's germline CDR1 is MNHNS and CDR2 SASEGT. Trimming stripped 6 bases from V and 5 bases from J, with 19 bases between. The CDR3 length is 15 residues. The PCR ran on 60 Vbeta and 13 Jbeta primers. Here immunoSEQ multiplex PCR was the method, and the copy in TCRdb shows in-frame clones only, minus some. The sample consists of fewer than 200,000 clones, more than 80% of them appearing once. General study points: Previously analyzed data showed that most TCR beta V segments were productive at a frequency of about 90% or about 30%.

This rearrangement joins TRBV6-1 to TRBJ1-1; a possible D gene is TRBD1 (5 bases). Sequences were obtained from PBMCs. This clonotype originated in a woman aged 18-29 years in good health and CMV-seronegative. This CDR3 is CASSKKLLGGTEAFF. In DNA form, the CDR3 reads TGTGCCAGCAGCAAGAAACTACTGGGGGGAACTGAAGCTTTCTTT.